The 27 T cell receptor beta chains given below trace back to one sample, sequenced in a study of OX40 agonist ivuxolimab in advanced cancers. The library was built by means of the immunoSEQ multiplex PCR assay. TCRdb stores this immuneACCESS table with in-frame sequences only. Part of the clones is absent; in the studies checked, under half of the shortfall reflects unresolved V genes, and no reason is known for the rest. This sample gives approximately 47,000 clones in total; roughly 90% of them show up just once. The ten largest clonotypes hold roughly 8.1% of the sample. The input for sequencing was CD4+ or CD8+ T cells sorted from blood, taken in a trial of the OX40 agonist ivuxolimab. Source of these receptors: an adult with an advanced solid tumor such as melanoma, head and neck, liver or kidney cancer.

The chain links TRBV5-1 to TRBJ2-1; the D gene is possibly TRBD1 (6 bases). CDR1 and CDR2 from the germline V gene are SGHRS and YFSETQ. The length of the CDR3 is 16 residues. V dropped 3 bases and J dropped 2 bases, with 15 bases sitting between them. The CDR3 loop is CASSYRQAGPYNEQFF. In nucleotides, the CDR3 is TGCGCCAGCAGCTACCGACAGGCCGGTCCCTACAATGAGCAGTTCTTC.

For the CDR3, the DNA is TGCGCCAGCAGCTTGGAAGGACAGACCATCCACGAGCAGTACTTC. Protein product: CASSLEGQTIHEQYF. The V call is TRBV5-1, the J call TRBJ2-7; a weak D match, TRBD1 (6 bases). The length of the CDR3 is 15 residues. Trimming removed 0 bases at V and 5 bases at J, with 15 bases between. Germline V gene sequence: CDR1 SGHRS, CDR2 YFSETQ.

The CDR3, as DNA: TGTGCCAGCTCTCCCGGACTAGCGGGAGGAAGGGATACGCAGTATTTT. Residues: CASSPGLAGGRDTQYF. The rearrangement joins TRBV18 to TRBJ2-3, with TRBD2 matching over 14 bases. The CDR3 is 16 amino acids. In germline, CDR1 is KGHSH, CDR2 LQKENI. The trim removed 6 bases at V and 6 bases at J, leaving 8 bases unmatched.

The rearrangement joins TRBV7-8 to TRBJ2-5, with D perhaps TRBD2 (5 bases). V was pared by 5 bases and J by 4 bases, with 20 bases between. Germline CDR1 SGHVS, CDR2 FQNEAQ. CDR3 size: 16 residues. CDR3 region: CASSETRLGSPETQYF. Written as DNA, the CDR3 is TGTGCCAGCAGCGAAACTAGACTTGGATCTCCAGAGACCCAGTACTTC. The full variable domain, completed using reference TRBV7-8 and TRBJ2-5, is GAGVSQSPRYKVAKRGQDVALRCDPISGHVSLFWYQQALGQGPEFLTYFQNEAQLDKSGLPSDRFFAERPEGSVSTLKIQRTQQEDSAVYLCASSETRLGSPETQYFGPGTRLLVL.

V and J are TRBV4-2 and TRBJ1-2; D uncertain. Germline-derived CDR1 and CDR2 are LGHNA and YNFKEQ. Trimming shortened V by 0 bases and J by 7 bases, and 15 bases separated the two germline ends. The CDR3 loop spans 15 amino acids. The chain's CDR3 is CASSQDSPAGSGYTF. The CDR3 DNA sequence: TGTGCCAGCAGCCAAGATTCCCCCGCAGGATCTGGCTACACCTTC.

The V and J genes are TRBV29-1 and TRBJ2-5; 8 bases are shared with TRBD1. Germline-derived CDR1 and CDR2 are SQVTM and ANQGSEA. The CDR3 sequence is 12 residues long. The V and J ends lost 4 bases and 4 bases, in that order; junction bases with no gene match: 2. The CDR3 loop reads CSVVQGGETQYF. CDR3 sequence (DNA): TGCAGCGTTGTACAGGGGGGAGAGACCCAGTACTTC.

The table lists this clone with a count of one. The chain is built from TRBV6-5 and TRBJ2-1, with 11 positions matching TRBD2. The length of the CDR3 is 15 residues. Germline loops: CDR1 MNHEY, CDR2 SVGAGI. After removal of 5 bases from V and 4 bases from J, the junction contained 4 bases not matched to a gene. The CDR3 nucleotides are TGTGCCAGCAGTCGTATAGCGGGAGGGTACAATGAGCAGTTCTTC. It encodes CASSRIAGGYNEQFF.

V is TRBV6-5 and J is TRBJ2-5; 8 nucleotides line up with TRBD2. Germline V gene sequence: CDR1 MNHEY, CDR2 SVGAGI. The CDR3 is 15 amino acids. Trimming took 3 bases from V and 2 from J; bases not matched to a gene: 5. CDR3 sequence (DNA): TGTGCCAGCAGTTATACCGGGACTAGACAAGAGACCCAGTACTTC. Its protein product is CASSYTGTRQETQYF.

The chain joins TRBV4-3 to TRBJ2-3, with D unclear. Trimming left V 0 bases short and J 5 bases short, with 18 bases between. The CDR3 contains 17 residues. Germline V lookup: CDR1 LGHNA, CDR2 YSLEER. CDR3 protein: CASSQDGNRRWRDTQYF. CDR3 DNA: TGCGCCAGCAGCCAAGATGGTAACCGCCGGTGGCGAGATACGCAGTATTTT.

This chain connects TRBV6-5 to TRBJ2-5; 11 bases are shared with TRBD2. The ends lost 2 bases at V and 7 bases at J; junction bases unmatched: 6. Looked up from germline, CDR1 is MNHEY and CDR2 is SVGAGI. The CDR3 covers 15 residues. The CDR3 reads CASSYVAGGGGTQYF. The CDR3, as DNA: TGTGCCAGCAGTTACGTAGCGGGAGGGGGGGGGACCCAGTACTTC.

This clone was counted a single time. The rearrangement links TRBV5-1 to TRBJ2-1; perhaps TRBD1 as D (5 bases). Germline lookup yields CDR1 SGHRS and CDR2 YFSETQ. CDR3 length: 15 residues. V was trimmed by 4 bases and J by 5 bases, leaving 16 bases between them. As DNA, the CDR3 is TGCGCCAGCAGCCAGGGCCTTAGGGGTAACAATGAGCAGTTCTTC. Its translation: CASSQGLRGNNEQFF.

This clone was observed a handful of times. The rearrangement uses TRBV5-1 and TRBJ1-1, with 10 bases identical to TRBD1. The germline V gene has CDR1 SGHRS and CDR2 YFSETQ. V lost 5 bases to trimming and J lost 0 bases; unmatched junction nucleotides: 10. This CDR3 spans 17 amino acids. CDR3 sequence reads: CASSGTGAANMNTEAFF. In nucleotides, the CDR3 is TGCGCCAGCAGTGGGACAGGGGCCGCGAACATGAACACTGAAGCTTTCTTT.

The chain uses TRBV6-6 and TRBJ2-3; D is possibly TRBD1 or TRBD2 (6 bases each). V lost 0 bases and J lost 8, with 12 bases in between. CDR3 length: 14 residues. Germline CDR1 reads MNHNY; CDR2 reads SVGAGI (reference sequence). This chain's CDR3 is CASSYSGGQGTQYF. CDR3 sequence (DNA): TGTGCCAGCAGTTACTCTGGGGGGCAGGGTACGCAGTATTTT.

This clone was seen just once. This sequence joins TRBV27 and TRBJ2-4; 9 positions match TRBD1. This CDR3 is 16 amino acids long. The germline V gene encodes CDR1 MNHEY and CDR2 SMNVEV (reference sequence). J lost 2 bases, V lost 5 bases, and 7 bases had no gene match. The CDR3 nucleotides read TGTGCCAGCAGTCTAGGGACAGGGCTCCCCAAAAACATTCAGTACTTC. Amino acid sequence: CASSLGTGLPKNIQYF.

The chain joins TRBV6-1 to TRBJ1-1; D gene unclear. Germline values: CDR1 MNHNS, CDR2 SASEGT. The CDR3 is made up of 13 amino acids. Trimming removed 9 bases from V and 0 bases from J, with 11 bases in between. The CDR3 DNA is TGTGCCAGGCAACAGCGGATGAACACTGAAGCTTTCTTT. It codes for CARQQRMNTEAFF.

The rearrangement links TRBV19 to TRBJ2-5, with 11 bases aligning to TRBD1. This CDR3 has 16 residues. V lost 2 bases, J lost 5 bases, and 7 bases stayed unmatched. The germline V gene has CDR1 LNHDA and CDR2 SQIVND (reference sequence). The CDR3 loop is CASSIRTGGGRETQYF. CDR3 coding DNA: TGTGCCAGTAGTATACGGACAGGGGGCGGTCGGGAGACCCAGTACTTC.

The CDR3 is CASSLTSTTDTQYF. The CDR3 DNA sequence: TGTGCCAGCAGCCTGACTAGCACCACAGATACGCAGTATTTT. V and J are TRBV5-6 and TRBJ2-3; 7 bases line up with TRBD2. J was trimmed by 2 bases and V by 4 bases; bases with no gene match: 4. CDR3 length: 14 residues. Per germline, CDR1 SGHDT and CDR2 YYEEEE. Combining the CDR3 with reference TRBV5-6 and TRBJ2-3 gives the whole variable domain DAGVTQSPTHLIKTRGQQVTLRCSPKSGHDTVSWYQQALGQGPQFIFQYYEEEERQRGNFPDRFSGHQFPNYSSELNVNALLLGDSALYLCASSLTSTTDTQYFGPGTRLTVL.

The gene calls are TRBV4-1 and TRBJ2-5; the D gene is possibly TRBD1 (5 bases). The germline gives CDR1 MGHRA, CDR2 YSYEKL. This CDR3 is built from 14 residues. Trimming shortened V by 0 bases and J by 5 bases, and 10 bases separated the two germline ends. The CDR3 region is CASSQERGRETQYF. The CDR3 DNA reads TGCGCCAGCAGCCAAGAAAGGGGTAGGGAGACCCAGTACTTC.

The chain links TRBV10-1 to TRBJ2-7, with 7 bases that match TRBD2. Germline V gives CDR1 WNHNN, CDR2 SYGVQD (reference sequence). The CDR3 extends over 15 amino acids. The junction had 12 bases not matched to a gene; V was cut back by 5 bases and J by 5 bases. The CDR3 reads CASSCEYGGYHEQYF. Written as DNA, the CDR3 is TGCGCCAGCAGTTGCGAGTACGGGGGGTATCACGAGCAGTACTTC.

This clone was observed a few times. CDR3 in DNA: TGTGCCAGTAGTATTCGGGATGAGTCGCAGTATTTT. This translates into CASSIRDESQYF. The rearrangement uses TRBV19 and TRBJ2-3; tentative D call: TRBD2 (5 bases). The V gene's germline CDR1 is LNHDA and CDR2 SQIVND (reference sequence). V was clipped by 3 bases and J by 10 bases, with 11 bases between them. The CDR3 covers 12 residues.

By share, this clone counts as medium-sized. The chain joins TRBV27 to TRBJ2-7; D not resolved. Germline CDR1 reads MNHEY; CDR2 reads SMNVEV (reference sequence). CDR3 size: 10 residues. Trimming took off 9 bases at V and 1 base at J, with 4 bases between the two ends. DNA for the CDR3: TGTGCCAGACGATCCTACGAGCAGTACTTC. Its protein is CARRSYEQYF.

This clone was seen only once. The rearrangement links TRBV28 to TRBJ1-1; 7 bases match TRBD1. The CDR3 runs 14 residues. CDR1 and CDR2 from the germline V gene are MDHEN and SYDVKM. Unmatched junction bases numbered 3, after V lost 0 bases and J lost 5 bases. The CDR3 sequence: CASSLWAGGTEAFF. In nucleotides, the CDR3 is TGTGCCAGCAGTTTATGGGCAGGGGGGACTGAAGCTTTCTTT.

J is TRBJ1-2 and V is TRBV6-5; D not resolved. Germline V CDR1 and CDR2: MNHEY, SVGAGI. The V gene lost 4 bases and the J gene lost 2 bases, with 5 bases spanning the gap. This CDR3 comprises 12 residues. The CDR3 is CASSFTNYGYTF. CDR3 DNA: TGTGCCAGCAGTTTTACCAACTATGGCTACACCTTC.

V gene TRBV19 combines with J gene TRBJ1-5, with D maybe TRBD1 (5 bases). CDR3 length: 14 amino acids. CDR1 and CDR2 from the germline V gene are LNHDA and SQIVND (reference sequence). Trimming took off 9 bases at V and 4 bases at J, with 16 bases between the two ends. CDR3 bases: TGTGCCAGGCAGAGGACATCCTTAAATCAGCCCCAGCATTTT. It is translated as CARQRTSLNQPQHF.

The J gene is TRBJ1-2, the V gene TRBV14, with D possibly TRBD1 on 5 matching bases. The CDR3 consists of 14 residues. Germline CDR1 reads SGHDN; CDR2 reads FVKESK. The V gene lost 0 bases and the J gene lost 4 bases, with 9 bases spanning the gap. The CDR3 loop reads CASSQDPGTYGYTF. The DNA for the CDR3 is TGTGCCAGCAGCCAAGATCCAGGGACCTATGGCTACACCTTC.

The genes are TRBV7-8 and TRBJ2-6; D is possibly TRBD2 (5 bases). Trimming took 2 bases from V and 3 from J, leaving 14 bases between them. CDR3 length equals 17 residues. Germline V gives CDR1 SGHVS, CDR2 FQNEAQ. CDR3 sequence: CASSLPREGGGANVLTF. DNA for the CDR3: TGTGCCAGCAGCTTACCCCGCGAGGGCGGTGGGGCCAACGTCCTGACTTTC.

This clone is a singleton in its sample. The rearrangement links TRBV7-9 to TRBJ2-1; 12 bases align to TRBD1. Germline V gene lookup returns CDR1 SEHNR and CDR2 FQNEAQ (reference sequence). CDR3 length equals 18 residues. Trimming cost V 7 bases and J 8 bases; bases outside gene matches: 18. As DNA, the CDR3 is TGTGCCAGCACCGCCGGGACAGGGGGCTCCGGGAAGTTGGATGAGCAGTTCTTC. Protein sequence: CASTAGTGGSGKLDEQFF. Full variable domain (remainder filled in from reference TRBV7-9 and TRBJ2-1): DTGVSQNPRHKITKRGQNVTFRCDPISEHNRLYWYRQTLGQGPEFLTYFQNEAQLEKSRLLSDRFSAERPKGSFSTLEIQRTEQGDSAMYLCASTAGTGGSGKLDEQFFGPGTRLTVL.